What follows are 7 T cell receptor beta chains derived from one specimen sequenced in a study of beta chain features in type 1 diabetes. Study conclusions and caveats: Moderate but significant shortening of TCRB CDR3s was recorded in all four CD4+ subsets from Type 1 diabetes patients.

Their cognate antigens are unknown. Isolated RNA was reverse transcribed in full, so expressed TCRB transcripts were sequenced. Method: immunoSEQ multiplex PCR; TCRdb's copy keeps in-frame clones and lacks some. The sample has hundreds of thousands of clones, over 12% seen once; the top ten hold approximately 0.039%. Source material: naive CD4+ T cells from blood. These receptors were collected from a man younger than 35 with type 1 diabetes.

This clone was seen a few times. J is TRBJ2-2 and V is TRBV30, with D unresolved. V lost 5 bases and J 4 bases, leaving 8 bases between the germline ends. Germline V lookup: CDR1 GTSNPN, CDR2 SVGIG (reference sequence). The CDR3 sequence is 12 residues long. The CDR3 DNA is TGTGCCTGGTCCCAAAGCACCGGGGAGCTGTTTTTT. Translation: CAWSQSTGELFF.

This clone showed up just a few times. The genes are TRBV30 and TRBJ1-2; TRBD1 matches at 9 bases. Per the germline V gene, CDR1 is GTSNPN and CDR2 is SVGIG (reference sequence). After removal of 2 bases from V and 8 bases from J, the junction contained 0 bases not matched to a gene. There are 11 residues in the CDR3. This chain's CDR3 is CAWSTGGGYTF. In DNA form, the CDR3 reads TGTGCCTGGAGTACAGGGGGCGGCTACACCTTC.

This clone was counted between two and nine times. The chain is built from TRBV27 and TRBJ2-7, with 10 bases fitting TRBD2. CDR1 is MNHEY, CDR2 SMNVEV, per germline (reference sequence). V shed 11 bases, J shed 4 bases, and the junction held 11 bases outside the gene matches. This CDR3 contains 14 residues. The CDR3 DNA reads TGTGCCGACCTCGCGCTAGCGGGGGATTACGAGCAGTACTTC. As protein: CADLALAGDYEQYF.

V and J are TRBV2 and TRBJ1-2; 10 positions match TRBD1. Germline CDR1 and CDR2: SNHLY and FYNNEI. J gave up 3 bases and V 4 bases, and 2 bases lay outside the gene matches. The length of the CDR3 is 14 residues. The chain's CDR3 is CASSGDRGYYGYTF. For the CDR3, the DNA is TGTGCCAGCAGTGGGGACAGGGGCTACTATGGCTACACCTTC. Complete variable domain (other parts from reference TRBV2 and TRBJ1-2): EPEVTQTPSHQVTQMGQEVILRCVPISNHLYFYWYRQILGQKVEFLVSFYNNEISEKSEIFDDQFSVERPDGSNFTLKIRSTKLEDSAMYFCASSGDRGYYGYTFGSGTRLTVV.

The chain couples TRBV7-9 to TRBJ2-7, with D maybe TRBD2 (6 bases). Germline loops: CDR1 SEHNR, CDR2 FQNEAQ (reference sequence). The CDR3 covers 14 residues. V dropped 9 bases and J dropped 0 bases, with 15 bases sitting between them. CDR3 DNA sequence: TGTGCCAGTACACCCTCTAGCGCCTCCTACGAGCAGTACTTC. Translation gives CASTPSSASYEQYF.

This clone was observed a few times. The chain links TRBV5-1 to TRBJ1-2, with unresolved D. The CDR3 runs 13 residues. Germline V CDR1 and CDR2: SGHRS, YFSETQ. V lost 0 bases to trimming and J lost 3 bases, with 6 bases between them. CDR3 bases: TGCGCCAGCAGCTTGGTAGGGTACTATGGCTACACCTTC. It translates to CASSLVGYYGYTF.

This clone was seen more than once but under ten times. The rearrangement uses TRBV7-2 and TRBJ2-7; D is undetermined. Germline V gene lookup returns CDR1 SGHTA and CDR2 FQGNSA. This CDR3 region has 14 residues. Trimming took 3 bases from V and 0 from J, leaving 9 bases between them. The CDR3 DNA sequence: TGTGCCAGCAGCTTCCGGCAATCCTCCTACGAGCAGTACTTC. The encoded protein is CASSFRQSSYEQYF.